Below are 27 T cell receptor beta chains sequenced from a single sample in a study of T cell responses to AZD1222 COVID-19 vaccine (dated by TCRdb to the early 2020s). This specimen's time point label, interpreted: about 28 days (+/-7) after the second vaccine dose. Library preparation employed the immunoSEQ multiplex PCR assay. TCRdb holds this immuneACCESS table with in-frame rearrangements only. Some clones are missing; in checked studies, unresolved V genes explain under half, and the rest has no known cause. This sample lists about 120,000 clones; 75% to 90% were detected once. Clones ranked in the top ten supply approximately 7.1% of the sample. This specimen was peripheral blood, taken 28 days after the second AZD1222 dose. The receptors here all came from an adult who received the AZD1222 COVID-19 vaccine.

The V and J genes are TRBV6-5 and TRBJ2-1, with TRBD1 matching over 9 bases. This CDR3 is built from 13 residues. Germline lookup yields CDR1 MNHEY and CDR2 SVGAGI. The V segment lost 5 bases and the J segment 5 bases; nucleotides outside the gene matches: 1. The CDR3 region has the DNA TGTGCCAGCAGTCGGACAGGGGACAATGAGCAGTTCTTC. Protein: CASSRTGDNEQFF.

The chain recombines TRBV4-1 with TRBJ1-1, with D unresolved. The length of the CDR3 is 11 residues. CDR1 is MGHRA, CDR2 YSYEKL, per germline. The ends were cut back, 1 base at V and 4 bases at J, with 1 base in the middle. The CDR3 DNA sequence: TGCGCCAGCAGCCAAGCCACTGAAGCTTTCTTT. Translation: CASSQATEAFF.

The chain recombines TRBV10-3 with TRBJ1-3, with a weak D call TRBD1 (5 bases). Germline lookup yields CDR1 ENHRY and CDR2 SYGVKD. The V and J ends lost 8 bases and 8 bases respectively, with 13 bases between them. This CDR3 has 12 residues. CDR3 in DNA: TGTGCCATCCGGGGGGAGTATGACACCATATATTTT. It encodes CAIRGEYDTIYF.

The CDR3 sequence is CASSLDRGRREQYF. The CDR3, as DNA: TGTGCCAGCAGTTTGGACAGGGGGCGTCGGGAGCAGTACTTC. J is TRBJ2-7 and V is TRBV28; 11 nucleotides align to TRBD1. After removal of 3 bases from V and 7 bases from J, the junction contained 5 bases not matched to a gene. CDR1 MDHEN and CDR2 SYDVKM come from the germline V gene. This CDR3 comprises 14 residues.

The J gene is TRBJ2-1, the V gene TRBV7-3; TRBD2 matches at 10 bases. With 1 base clipped from V and 7 bases from J, the junction kept 4 bases outside the gene matches. The V gene's germline CDR1 is SGHTA and CDR2 FQGTGA. This CDR3 has 15 residues. The CDR3 nucleotides read TGTGCCAGCAGCTTAATACTAGCGGGGTATAATGAGCAGTTCTTC. It specifies CASSLILAGYNEQFF. The complete variable domain, with remaining parts taken from reference TRBV7-3 and TRBJ2-1, reads GAGVSQTPSNKVTEKGKYVELRCDPISGHTALYWYRQSLGQGPEFLIYFQGTGAADDSGLPNDRFFAVRPEGSVSTLKIQRTERGDSAVYLCASSLILAGYNEQFFGPGTRLTVL.

This rearrangement joins TRBV11-2 to TRBJ2-1; TRBD2 matches at 8 bases. The V and J ends lost 4 bases and 0 bases, in that order; junction bases with no gene match: 5. The germline CDR1 and CDR2 sequences are SGHAT and FQNNGV. The CDR3 extends over 16 amino acids. CDR3 coding DNA: TGTGCCAGCAGCTCCCACGGGGGGGGCTCCTACAATGAGCAGTTCTTC. Protein: CASSSHGGGSYNEQFF.

The V and J genes are TRBV7-3 and TRBJ2-2, with D perhaps matching TRBD2 (7 bases). The CDR3 totals 17 residues. Trimming took 5 bases from V and 0 from J, leaving 16 bases between them. In germline, CDR1 is SGHTA, CDR2 FQGTGA. The CDR3, as DNA: TGTGCCAGCAGCCTCACGGGGGGCACCCCGAACACCGGGGAGCTGTTTTTT. Its protein product is CASSLTGGTPNTGELFF. The full variable domain, in which reference TRBV7-3 and TRBJ2-2 provide the parts outside the CDR3, is GAGVSQTPSNKVTEKGKYVELRCDPISGHTALYWYRQSLGQGPEFLIYFQGTGAADDSGLPNDRFFAVRPEGSVSTLKIQRTERGDSAVYLCASSLTGGTPNTGELFFGEGSRLTVL.

The V and J genes are TRBV19 and TRBJ1-3, with 9 bases identical to TRBD1. The V gene's germline CDR1 is LNHDA and CDR2 SQIVND (reference sequence). The trim removed 8 bases at V and 3 bases at J, leaving 8 bases unmatched. The CDR3 loop spans 15 amino acids. In nucleotides, the CDR3 is TGTGCCAGTGCCGGGACAGGGTTTCTTGGAAACACCATATATTTT. Protein product: CASAGTGFLGNTIYF.

This clone was picked up one time. At the DNA level, this CDR3 is encoded by other sequences in the same sample as well. The rearrangement links TRBV9 to TRBJ2-1, with unresolved D. CDR3 length: 14 amino acids. Germline assignment: CDR1 SGDLS and CDR2 YYNGEE. V gave up 2 bases and J gave up 4 bases, with 10 bases separating them. CDR3 loop: CASSVQGNYNEQFF. The CDR3 nucleotides are TGTGCCAGCAGCGTTCAAGGGAATTACAATGAGCAGTTCTTC.

The chain uses TRBV5-1 and TRBJ2-7; TRBD1 aligns across 8 bases. This CDR3 has 12 amino acids. Losses at the gene ends were 3 bases for V and 4 bases for J; bases not matched to a gene: 0. The V gene's germline CDR1 is SGHRS and CDR2 YFSETQ. As DNA, the CDR3 is TGCGCCAGCAGCTGGACAGGGTACGAGCAGTACTTC. Its protein product is CASSWTGYEQYF. The full variable domain, its missing parts supplied by reference TRBV5-1 and TRBJ2-7, is KAGVTQTPRYLIKTRGQQVTLSCSPISGHRSVSWYQQTPGQGLQFLFEYFSETQRNKGNFPGRFSGRQFSNSRSEMNVSTLELGDSALYLCASSWTGYEQYFGPGTRLTVT.

The CDR3 DNA reads as TGCGCCAGCAGCCAAGCTGGCGGGCTAGCGGGAGTAGATACGCAGTATTTT. It codes for CASSQAGGLAGVDTQYF. The V gene is TRBV4-3, the J gene TRBJ2-3; 10 bases fit TRBD2. From germline, CDR1 is LGHNA and CDR2 YSLEER. V shed 1 base and J 5 bases; nucleotides not matched to a gene: 9. The CDR3 runs to 17 residues.

V is TRBV7-2 and J is TRBJ2-7; D uncertain. V was shortened by 4 bases and J by 3 bases, with 10 bases between the two germline ends. The CDR3 covers 13 residues. Looked up from germline, CDR1 is SGHTA and CDR2 is FQGNSA. Here the CDR3 DNA reads TGTGCCAGCAGCTCTAGACTTGACTACGAGCAGTACTTC. It encodes CASSSRLDYEQYF.

With regard to this clone: The same CDR3 arises from other DNA sequences in this sample as well. V usage is TRBV29-1 and J usage is TRBJ2-7, with D hard to call. The CDR3 has 10 amino acids. CDR1 is SQVTM and CDR2 is ANQGSEA in the germline V gene. The germline V and J ends were trimmed by 4 bases and 0 bases, with 1 base remaining between them. The CDR3 here is CSVGSYEQYF. CDR3 nucleotides: TGCAGCGTTGGCTCCTACGAGCAGTACTTC.

This chain connects TRBV11-2 to TRBJ2-1; TRBD2 matches 14 bases. The CDR3 consists of 14 residues. With V trimmed by 4 bases and J by 11 bases, 4 bases remained unmatched. Germline CDR1 reads SGHAT; CDR2 reads FQNNGV. CDR3 coding DNA: TGTGCCAGCAGCTCGGGACTAGCGGGGGACCAGCAGTTCTTC. Encoded protein: CASSSGLAGDQQFF.

The chain employs TRBV29-1 and TRBJ2-3, with 7 bases matching TRBD2. Germline assignment: CDR1 SQVTM and CDR2 ANQGSEA. The CDR3 length is 14 residues. The V segment lost 4 bases and the J segment 3 bases; nucleotides outside the gene matches: 7. The CDR3 protein is CSVGGGVSTDTQYF. CDR3 coding DNA: TGCAGCGTTGGGGGAGGGGTTTCTACAGATACGCAGTATTTT.

The chain joins TRBV11-2 to TRBJ2-3; D possibly uses TRBD1 or TRBD2 (7 bases each). The CDR3 spans 16 residues. Germline V lookup: CDR1 SGHAT, CDR2 FQNNGV. V lost 5 bases, J lost 3 bases, and 18 bases lay in between. CDR3 in amino acids: CASSPSGAGGTDTQYF. The CDR3 DNA reads as TGTGCCAGCAGCCCAAGCGGGGCAGGGGGGACAGATACGCAGTATTTT.

The chain has TRBV7-2 and TRBJ2-5; D is perhaps TRBD1 (6 bases). The CDR3 covers 14 residues. V was clipped by 5 bases and J by 2 bases, with 12 bases between them. Germline loops: CDR1 SGHTA, CDR2 FQGNSA. The CDR3 bases are TGTGCCAGCAGCACCCGGACAGTTCAAGAGACCCAGTACTTC. It is translated as CASSTRTVQETQYF.

The gene calls are TRBV11-2 and TRBJ1-2, with a weak D call TRBD1 (5 bases). Germline V gives CDR1 SGHAT, CDR2 FQNNGV. V lost 2 bases and J 4 bases, leaving 11 bases between the germline ends. The CDR3 spans 14 residues. The CDR3 loop reads CASSLRGDSYGYTF. Written as DNA, the CDR3 is TGTGCCAGCAGCTTACGAGGGGATAGCTATGGCTACACCTTC.

The chain couples TRBV10-3 to TRBJ1-1; 7 bases agree with TRBD1. Germline V lookup: CDR1 ENHRY, CDR2 SYGVKD. Trimming removed 5 bases from V and 6 bases from J; junction bases left unmatched: 9. The CDR3 is 14 amino acids. The CDR3: CAISRGTDVAEAFF. For the CDR3, the DNA is TGTGCCATCAGTAGGGGGACAGACGTTGCTGAAGCTTTCTTT.

The chain uses TRBV14 and TRBJ1-2, with 8 bases aligning to TRBD1. CDR3 length: 15 amino acids. Looked up from germline, CDR1 is SGHDN and CDR2 is FVKESK. The V segment lost 0 bases and the J segment 5 bases; nucleotides outside the gene matches: 5. In DNA, the CDR3 is TGTGCCAGCAGCCAAGACTGGACAGGGAGTTATGGCTACACCTTC. Translation gives CASSQDWTGSYGYTF.

This clone was recorded only once. The chain has TRBV7-3 and TRBJ2-6; D may be TRBD1 or TRBD2 (6 bases each). V was shortened by 1 base and J by 2 bases, with 9 bases between the two germline ends. CDR1 and CDR2 from the germline V gene are SGHTA and FQGTGA. CDR3 length: 16 amino acids. The CDR3 region has the DNA TGTGCCAGCAGCTTAAAGGGGGGCGCTGGGGCCAACGTCCTGACTTTC. It codes for CASSLKGGAGANVLTF.

The CDR3 spells CASSPRQRGGGNEQFF. In DNA, the CDR3 is TGTGCCAGCAGCCCAAGACAGCGGGGGGGCGGCAATGAGCAGTTCTTC. This chain joins TRBV7-6 and TRBJ2-1, with 10 nucleotides matching TRBD2. The CDR3 spans 16 residues. Germline V CDR1 and CDR2: SGHVS, FNYEAQ. Germline trimming cut 5 bases from V and 6 bases from J; bases unmatched to any gene: 10.

The chain combines TRBV30 with TRBJ1-1; D is possibly TRBD1 (5 bases). Between the trimmed V and J ends, which lost 5 bases and 6 bases, there was a span of 16 bases. The CDR3 loop spans 13 amino acids. Germline V gene lookup returns CDR1 GTSNPN and CDR2 SVGIG (reference sequence). The CDR3 coding sequence is TGTGCCTGGGACCACGGGGGTCCCGCTGAAGCTTTCTTT. Translated: CAWDHGGPAEAFF.

This clone occurred once. Here the CDR3 reads CASSPTEAGGNTIYF. The CDR3 DNA reads TGTGCCAGCTCACCAACGGAGGCGGGTGGAAACACCATATATTTT. The chain employs TRBV18 and TRBJ1-3; D is unresolved. V lost 2 bases to trimming and J lost 3 bases, with 11 bases between them. Germline lookup yields CDR1 KGHSH and CDR2 LQKENI. CDR3 length: 15 residues.

V gene TRBV4-1 combines with J gene TRBJ2-7, with 9 nucleotides matching TRBD2. Trimming cost V 0 bases and J 3 bases; bases outside gene matches: 3. Germline V gene data show CDR1 as MGHRA and CDR2 as YSYEKL. This CDR3 region has 15 residues. The CDR3, as DNA: TGCGCCAGCAGCCAAGAGGCGGGGGGGCTCTACGAGCAGTACTTC. Amino acids: CASSQEAGGLYEQYF.

This clone came up once. V and J are TRBV7-2 and TRBJ2-5; TRBD1 agrees at 7 bases. Germline assignment: CDR1 SGHTA and CDR2 FQGNSA. CDR3 length: 13 amino acids. The junction had 6 bases not matched to a gene; V was cut back by 6 bases and J by 5 bases. The CDR3 loop reads CASSIHRGETQYF. CDR3 nucleotides: TGTGCCAGCAGTATACACAGGGGTGAGACCCAGTACTTC.

The chain combines TRBV5-1 with TRBJ2-3; D is uncertain. CDR3 length: 12 residues. The germline gives CDR1 SGHRS, CDR2 YFSETQ. The germline V and J ends were trimmed by 4 bases and 2 bases, with 5 bases remaining between them. The CDR3 DNA reads TGCGCCAGCAGCCTCCTCACAGATACGCAGTATTTT. This sequence encodes CASSLLTDTQYF.